This TCR beta chain was identified during a study of T-cell reconstitution after alpha-beta-depleted transplantation in children. V was clipped by 5 bases and J by 2 bases, with 13 bases between them. Looked up from germline, CDR1 is DFQATT and CDR2 is SNEGSKA (reference sequence). CDR3 length: 14 residues. Study-level findings and limits: T-cell counts and diversity at one year post-transplant came mainly from newly produced T cells. About two months after transplant, alpha-beta T cells reportedly came from several hundred expanded graft clones.

Unique molecular identifiers featured in how the TCRbeta library was prepared. TCRdb re-called the PCR reads with MiXCR, one entry per CDR3 protein. In the table there are 97,000 or so distinct CDR3 sequences, 5% to 6% of which are singletons. This clonotype was found many times. Its antigen is not identified. The origin of this receptor is a female patient aged 2-9 years who had a stem cell transplant for Fanconi anemia, so the T cells may come from the graft donor. Sequences were derived from PBMCs, mostly from graft donor cells, sampled 60 days after TCRalphabeta/CD19-depleted stem cell transplant. This chain joins TRBV20-1 and TRBJ2-1, with D perhaps TRBD1 or TRBD2 (5 bases each). CDR3 sequence reads: CSALGTHPYNEQFF. Written as DNA, the CDR3 is TGCAGTGCTCTCGGGACGCACCCCTACAATGAGCAGTTCTTC.